The 24 T cell receptor beta chains listed next were all sequenced from one sample in a study of OX40 agonist ivuxolimab in advanced cancers. Sequenced by immunoSEQ multiplex PCR; TCRdb stores in-frame clones only, minus some. The table records 50,000 to 70,000 clones, more than 85% of them present only once. The sequenced sample was CD4+ or CD8+ T cells sorted from blood, obtained in a trial of the OX40 agonist ivuxolimab. Receptors were obtained from an adult with an advanced solid tumor such as melanoma, head and neck, liver or kidney cancer.

The chain joins TRBV27 to TRBJ2-7, with a possible D match to TRBD1 (6 bases). V lost 5 bases and J lost 4, with 9 bases in between. The CDR3 covers 12 residues. Germline V CDR1 and CDR2: MNHEY, SMNVEV (reference sequence). In DNA form, the CDR3 reads TGTGCCAGCAGTCATAGGGGGTACGAGCAGTACTTC. This gives the protein CASSHRGYEQYF.

The chain uses TRBV7-9 and TRBJ2-7, with 10 bases aligning to TRBD2. Trimming removed 6 bases from V and 0 bases from J; junction bases left unmatched: 5. The CDR3 is 15 amino acids. CDR1 and CDR2 from the germline V gene are SEHNR and FQNEAQ (reference sequence). The DNA for the CDR3 is TGTGCCAGCAGTTGGACTAGCGGCAGCTCCTACGAGCAGTACTTC. Amino acids: CASSWTSGSSYEQYF.

This rearrangement joins TRBV7-9 to TRBJ2-2; D not certain. With 0 bases removed from V and 1 base from J, the gap between germline ends came to 3 bases. The CDR3 loop spans 14 amino acids. Germline values: CDR1 SEHNR, CDR2 FQNEAQ (reference sequence). The DNA for the CDR3 is TGTGCCAGCAGCTTAGCCAAGAACACCGGGGAGCTGTTTTTT. This codes for CASSLAKNTGELFF.

This clone was observed a handful of times. The germline gene is not matched at one end of the junction; a read error may be the cause. The gene calls are TRBV20-1 and TRBJ1-2, with unresolved D. The V gene's germline CDR1 is DFQATT and CDR2 SNEGSKA (reference sequence). The length of the CDR3 is 11 residues. The DNA for the CDR3 is TGCAGCGCTATTGTGGGGATAGGCTACACCTTC. It specifies CSAIVGIGYTF.

The V call is TRBV7-6, the J call TRBJ2-1; D unresolved. The V gene lost 3 bases and the J gene lost 5 bases, with 5 bases spanning the gap. The CDR3 covers 12 residues. CDR1 is SGHVS and CDR2 is FNYEAQ in the germline V gene. CDR3 region: CASSLGDNEQFF. CDR3 sequence (DNA): TGTGCCAGCAGCTTGGGCGACAATGAGCAGTTCTTC.

The chain joins TRBV30 to TRBJ2-2, with D tentatively TRBD1 or TRBD2 (5 bases each). Germline CDR1 is GTSNPN and CDR2 is SVGIG (reference sequence). Trimming removed 2 bases from V and 0 bases from J, with 7 bases in between. This CDR3 has 14 residues. This CDR3 reads CAWSRGANTGELFF. The CDR3 DNA reads as TGTGCCTGGAGTAGAGGGGCGAACACCGGGGAGCTGTTTTTT.

This clone was detected once. V is TRBV12-5 and J is TRBJ2-3, with D perhaps matching TRBD2 (5 bases). The CDR3 spans 15 residues. Germline V gene lookup returns CDR1 LGHNT and CDR2 FRNRAP. Deletions cut 0 bases from V and 1 base from J, with 8 bases between. The CDR3 DNA reads as TGTGCTAGTGGTTTGGTACTCGGGGGCACAGATACGCAGTATTTT. This gives the protein CASGLVLGGTDTQYF.

A single count supports this clone. The rearrangement joins TRBV10-3 to TRBJ2-5; 13 bases are a match to TRBD2. With 2 bases clipped from V and 3 bases from J, the junction kept 0 bases outside the gene matches. Germline V CDR1 and CDR2: ENHRY, SYGVKD. The CDR3 totals 15 residues. In DNA form, the CDR3 reads TGTGCCATCAGTGAGGGACTAGCGGGAGAAGAGACCCAGTACTTC. Its translation is CAISEGLAGEETQYF.

This rearrangement joins TRBV5-3 to TRBJ2-5, with D perhaps TRBD1 (5 bases). TRBV5-3 has ORF status, its function being uncertain. Trimming took 1 base from V and 5 from J, leaving 9 bases between them. The CDR3 is made up of 13 amino acids. The CDR3: CARSLYKGETQYF. The CDR3 DNA follows: TGTGCCAGAAGCTTGTACAAGGGGGAGACCCAGTACTTC.

The rearrangement joins TRBV7-6 to TRBJ1-2; TRBD1 might be the D (6 bases). The CDR3 has 14 amino acids. Trimming cost V 4 bases and J 0 bases, with 9 bases left between them. Germline CDR1 and CDR2: SGHVS and FNYEAQ. The CDR3 DNA reads as TGTGCCAGCAGCTCAGGGGCGACTAACTATGGCTACACCTTC. This sequence encodes CASSSGATNYGYTF.

The chain joins TRBV27 to TRBJ2-5; D perhaps matches TRBD2 (7 bases). V lost 6 bases and J lost 5, with 19 bases in between. The CDR3 runs 15 residues. From germline, CDR1 is MNHEY and CDR2 SMNVEV (reference sequence). The CDR3 protein is CASRPEGGARETQYF. The CDR3, as DNA: TGTGCCAGCAGACCGGAAGGGGGGGCGCGGGAGACCCAGTACTTC.

This chain connects TRBV29-1 to TRBJ2-2; tentative D call: TRBD1 (5 bases). Germline-derived CDR1 and CDR2 are SQVTM and ANQGSEA. V was cut by 4 bases and J by 1 base, with 13 bases left in between. The CDR3 length is 15 residues. CDR3 residues: CSVAPPDKNTGELFF. CDR3 nucleotides: TGCAGCGTTGCCCCGCCGGACAAGAACACCGGGGAGCTGTTTTTT.

The rearrangement uses TRBV5-8 and TRBJ1-4; D unresolved. The V end lost 0 bases, the J end lost 6 bases, and 12 bases lay between the germline ends. Germline CDR1 reads SGHTS; CDR2 reads YDEGEE. CDR3 length: 15 amino acids. The CDR3 region is CASSLGGRLDEKLFF. CDR3 coding DNA: TGTGCCAGCAGCTTGGGAGGGAGATTAGATGAAAAACTGTTTTTT.

The chain carries TRBV5-1 and TRBJ2-5, with 10 bases identical to TRBD2. This CDR3 has 15 residues. V lost 4 bases to trimming and J lost 0 bases; unmatched junction nucleotides: 3. CDR1 and CDR2 from the germline V gene are SGHRS and YFSETQ. The CDR3 DNA sequence: TGCGCCAGCAGCCTGGGACTAGCGAACCAAGAGACCCAGTACTTC. This encodes CASSLGLANQETQYF. The full variable domain, its missing parts supplied by reference TRBV5-1 and TRBJ2-5, is KAGVTQTPRYLIKTRGQQVTLSCSPISGHRSVSWYQQTPGQGLQFLFEYFSETQRNKGNFPGRFSGRQFSNSRSEMNVSTLELGDSALYLCASSLGLANQETQYFGPGTRLLVL.

The chain carries TRBV6-1 and TRBJ1-5; perhaps TRBD1 as D (5 bases). This CDR3 contains 15 residues. Germline CDR1 MNHNS, CDR2 SASEGT. Trimming left V 2 bases short and J 1 base short, with 9 bases between. CDR3 nucleotide sequence: TGTGCCAGCAGTGAACAGGGCTTGAGCAATCAGCCCCAGCATTTT. This translates into CASSEQGLSNQPQHF.

This chain joins TRBV6-5 and TRBJ1-4, with D unclear. This CDR3 region has 13 residues. Germline values: CDR1 MNHEY, CDR2 SVGAGI. V lost 6 bases to trimming and J lost 5 bases, with 10 bases between them. The CDR3 spells CASSSDTNEKLFF. Written as DNA, the CDR3 is TGTGCCAGCAGCTCCGACACAAATGAAAAACTGTTTTTT.

In this sample, this clone turned up a few times. This chain uses TRBV19 with TRBJ1-3; a weak D match, TRBD1 (6 bases). V was trimmed by 9 bases and J by 5 bases, leaving 20 bases between them. The CDR3 spans 15 residues. Per germline, CDR1 LNHDA and CDR2 SQIVND (reference sequence). CDR3 DNA sequence: TGTGCCAGGGGACCTAGGGGGGGCGTGAGAAACACCATATATTTT. This codes for CARGPRGGVRNTIYF. The whole variable domain, remainder taken from reference TRBV19 and TRBJ1-3, is DGGITQSPKYLFRKEGQNVTLSCEQNLNHDAMYWYRQDPGQGLRLIYYSQIVNDFQKGDIAEGYSVSREKKESFPLTVTSAQKNPTAFYLCARGPRGGVRNTIYFGEGSWLTVV.

Concerning this clone: An end of the junction differs from the germline gene, which may be a read error. The chain joins TRBV11-2 to TRBJ2-3, with a tentative D call TRBD2 (6 bases). This CDR3 spans 12 amino acids. Germline CDR1 reads SGHAT; CDR2 reads FQNNGV. The CDR3 sequence: CASSLEIAEPNF. CDR3 in DNA: TGTGCCAGCAGCTTAGAAATAGCGGAACCGAATTTT.

The chain carries TRBV6-5 and TRBJ2-2; D remains unclear. The CDR3 runs to 13 residues. The V and J ends lost 6 bases and 4 bases respectively, with 9 bases between them. Germline loops: CDR1 MNHEY, CDR2 SVGAGI. The CDR3 sequence is CASRRRGTGELFF. CDR3 nucleotide sequence: TGTGCCAGCAGACGGAGAGGCACCGGGGAGCTGTTTTTT.

This rearrangement joins TRBV6-1 to TRBJ2-7, with 8 bases aligning to TRBD1. V was pared by 5 bases and J by 2 bases, with 5 bases of the junction left unmatched. The germline V gene encodes CDR1 MNHNS and CDR2 SASEGT. The CDR3 length is 14 residues. CDR3 nucleotide sequence: TGTGCCAGCAGTCCTAACAGGGGGACCTACGAGCAGTACTTC. Its protein product is CASSPNRGTYEQYF.

This chain uses TRBV6-1 with TRBJ1-5; no firm D call. The CDR3 covers 12 residues. Deletions cut 6 bases from V and 9 bases from J, with 12 bases between. Germline-derived CDR1 and CDR2 are MNHNS and SASEGT. The CDR3 reads CASRNIPRPQHF. In DNA, the CDR3 is TGTGCCAGCAGAAACATCCCCCGGCCCCAGCATTTT.

V is TRBV12-5 and J is TRBJ2-1; possibly TRBD2 for D (6 bases). The V end was cut by 2 bases, the J end by 7 bases, with 18 bases between. The CDR3 length is 16 residues. The germline gives CDR1 LGHNT, CDR2 FRNRAP. The CDR3 DNA sequence: TGTGCTAGTGGTTTGATGGTAGCGGAGGAATTTAATGAGCAGTTCTTC. Translating it yields CASGLMVAEEFNEQFF.

This chain connects TRBV6-5 to TRBJ1-2; the match to TRBD1 covers 7 bases. After removal of 6 bases from V and 7 bases from J, the junction contained 8 bases not matched to a gene. Germline V lookup: CDR1 MNHEY, CDR2 SVGAGI. The CDR3 totals 13 residues. Here the CDR3 DNA reads TGTGCCAGCAGCCACGACAGGGACTCTGGCTACACCTTC. This gives the protein CASSHDRDSGYTF.

The V call is TRBV19, the J call TRBJ2-5; the D gene is possibly TRBD2 (5 bases). CDR1 is LNHDA and CDR2 is SQIVND in the germline V gene (reference sequence). V lost 6 bases and J 4 bases, leaving 12 bases between the germline ends. The CDR3 sequence is 13 residues long. In nucleotides, the CDR3 is TGTGCCAGTAGGGTGAGGGCTGGAGAGACCCAGTACTTC. Translated, it gives CASRVRAGETQYF. The full variable domain, rest sourced from reference TRBV19 and TRBJ2-5, is DGGITQSPKYLFRKEGQNVTLSCEQNLNHDAMYWYRQDPGQGLRLIYYSQIVNDFQKGDIAEGYSVSREKKESFPLTVTSAQKNPTAFYLCASRVRAGETQYFGPGTRLLVL.